A selection of T cell receptor beta chains follows, all from one sample in a study of T cell responses to AZD1222 COVID-19 vaccine. The table came from immunoSEQ multiplex PCR; TCRdb's copy has only in-frame clones and leaves some out. The sample has about 140,000 clones; less than 95% are singletons. The sequencing used peripheral blood, collected 28 days after the second AZD1222 dose. The receptors come from an adult who received the AZD1222 COVID-19 vaccine. Each CDR3 is given with its conserved first and last residue. Each record gives: clone size, D gene, V gene, J gene, CDR3 length, CDR3 DNA, CDR3 protein. A D gene is named only where the DNA matches it firmly. Size tells how often a clone was seen (once, few, many) or the class of an expanded clone, and some rows leave it out.

>NA|NA|TRBV6-5|TRBJ2-1|10
TGTGCCAGCAACCCAACCACGCAGTTCTTC
CASNPTTQFF
>once|NA|TRBV24-1|TRBJ2-1|16
TGTGCCACCAGCCCGATAGCCGGCGGCTCCTACAATGAGCAGTTCTTC
CATSPIAGGSYNEQFF
>few|TRBD1|TRBV6-5|TRBJ1-6|15
TGTGCCAGCAGTTGGTCGGGACAGGGAGATTCACCCCTCCACTTT
CASSWSGQGDSPLHF
>NA|NA|TRBV7-9|TRBJ2-7|14
TGTGCCAGCAGCTTAGATCCCGGGTCGGACGAGCAGTACTTC
CASSLDPGSDEQYF
>NA|TRBD2|TRBV7-2|TRBJ2-3|16
TGTGCCAGCAGCTTGGGACTAGCGGGATGGACAGATACGCAGTATTTT
CASSLGLAGWTDTQYF
>NA|NA|TRBV4-3|TRBJ2-2|15
TGCGCCAGCAGCCAAGATATGGGAAACACCGGGGAGCTGTTTTTT
CASSQDMGNTGELFF
>NA|TRBD2|TRBV6-5|TRBJ2-5|15
TGTGCCAGCAAATACTCGGGGGGAGGGAAAGAGACCCAGTACTTC
CASKYSGGGKETQYF
>NA|NA|TRBV27|TRBJ1-2|16
TGTGCCAGCAGTCCCCTCGGGGTAGAAGGATTGTATGGCTACACCTTC
CASSPLGVEGLYGYTF
>NA|TRBD2|TRBV5-1|TRBJ2-3|17
TGCGCCAGCAGCAAAAATGCGGGGGTCGACGGCACAGATACGCAGTATTTT
CASSKNAGVDGTDTQYF
>NA|NA|TRBV4-2|TRBJ2-3|17
TGTGCCAGCAGCCAAGATCTGGGCCAGGGAGCGTCAGATACGCAGTATTTT
CASSQDLGQGASDTQYF
>NA|TRBD1|TRBV27|TRBJ2-7|20
TGTGCCAGCAGTTTCTCGGGTGTCAATAAACGGGACAGGGCAGGATACGAGCAGTACTTC
CASSFSGVNKRDRAGYEQYF
>NA|TRBD2|TRBV7-6|TRBJ2-7|15
TGTGCCAGCAGCTTAGTAGCGGGGGCCCTCTACGAGCAGTACTTC
CASSLVAGALYEQYF
>NA|NA|TRBV19|TRBJ2-7|14
TGTGCCAGTAGTATTTCGAGGCTTCCCTACGAGCAGTACTTC
CASSISRLPYEQYF
>NA|NA|TRBV7-2|TRBJ1-4|13
TGTGCCAGCAGCTTATTTGGAAGTGAAAAACTGTTTTTT
CASSLFGSEKLFF
>NA|TRBD1|TRBV5-1|TRBJ1-6|20
TGCGCCAGCAGCCCCGGTGGACAGGGGCCAAAGAGCTCCTATAATTCACCCCTCCACTTT
CASSPGGQGPKSSYNSPLHF
>NA|NA|TRBV6-5|TRBJ1-1|13
TGTGCCAGCAGTCGCTTACGGAGCGTTGAAGCTTTCTTT
CASSRLRSVEAFF
>NA|NA|TRBV5-1|TRBJ1-4|16
TGCGCCAGCAGCTTGGGACGCGGGGGCACTAATGAAAAACTGTTTTTT
CASSLGRGGTNEKLFF
>NA|TRBD1|TRBV16|TRBJ1-5|15
TGTGCCAGCAGCCAAACAGGGGCTAGCAATCAGCCCCAGCATTTT
CASSQTGASNQPQHF
>NA|NA|TRBV5-1|TRBJ1-4|13
TGCGCCAGCAGCTTGACGAGGATCGGAAAACTGTTTTTT
CASSLTRIGKLFF
>NA|NA|TRBV27|TRBJ1-5|13
TGTGCCAGCAGTACGGACAGCAATCAGCCCCAGCATTTT
CASSTDSNQPQHF
>NA|TRBD2|TRBV4-3|TRBJ2-2|18
TGCGCCAGCAGCCAAGCCGGGACTAGCGGGAGGGGCACCGGGGAGCTGTTTTTT
CASSQAGTSGRGTGELFF
>NA|NA|TRBV20-1|TRBJ2-2|11
TGCAGTCTACAGGGCACCGGGGAGCTGTTTTTT
CSLQGTGELFF
>once|NA|TRBV6-5|TRBJ1-3|14
TGTGCCAGCAGCCTACAGAGCTCTGGAAACACCATATATTTT
CASSLQSSGNTIYF
>NA|NA|TRBV7-9|TRBJ1-2|12
TGTGCCAGCAGCTTAAGGGTCTGGGGCTACACCTTC
CASSLRVWGYTF
>NA|TRBD1|TRBV5-1|TRBJ1-4|15
TGCGCCAGCAGCTTAACAGGGGCAACTAATGAAAAACTGTTTTTT
CASSLTGATNEKLFF
>NA|TRBD1|TRBV19|TRBJ1-5|16
TGTGCCAGTAGTGAAAGGGACAGGGAAAAGGGTCAGCCCCAGCATTTT
CASSERDREKGQPQHF
>NA|NA|TRBV5-6|TRBJ1-5|14
TGTGCCAGCAGCTTCTGGCAGGGCACTCAGCCCCAGCATTTT
CASSFWQGTQPQHF